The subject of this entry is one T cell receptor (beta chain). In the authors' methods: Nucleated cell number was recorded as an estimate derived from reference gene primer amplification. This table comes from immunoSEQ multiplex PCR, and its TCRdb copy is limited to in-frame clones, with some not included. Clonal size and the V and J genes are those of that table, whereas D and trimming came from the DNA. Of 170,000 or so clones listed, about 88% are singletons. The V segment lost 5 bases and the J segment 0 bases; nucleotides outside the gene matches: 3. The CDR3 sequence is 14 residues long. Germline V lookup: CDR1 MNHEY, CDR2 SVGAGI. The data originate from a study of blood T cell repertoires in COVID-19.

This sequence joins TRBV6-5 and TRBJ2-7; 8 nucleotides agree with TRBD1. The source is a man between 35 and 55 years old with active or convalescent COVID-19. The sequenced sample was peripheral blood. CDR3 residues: CASSPDRVSYEQYF. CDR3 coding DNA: TGTGCCAGCAGTCCGGACAGGGTCTCCTACGAGCAGTACTTC.